This T cell receptor beta chain was found in a study of control samples from healthy donors and cancer patients. The protocol was immunoSEQ multiplex PCR, while the TCRdb copy is restricted to in-frame clones and leaves out a portion. Of tens of thousands of clones in the sample, just under 95% were seen once. This CDR3 has 13 amino acids. The J segment lost 3 bases and the V segment lost 5 bases, leaving 3 bases of the junction unmatched. Germline values: CDR1 LNHDA, CDR2 SQIVND (reference sequence). What was sequenced was blood. The J gene is TRBJ1-1, the V gene TRBV19; 7 nucleotides match TRBD1. The receptor was isolated from a woman aged 18-29 years in good health. The CDR3: CASSLDRDTEAFF. CDR3 sequence (DNA): TGTGCCAGTAGTCTCGACAGGGACACTGAAGCTTTCTTT.